This T cell receptor beta chain emerged from a study of OX40 agonist ivuxolimab in advanced cancers. Looking at the study overall: The patients received ivuxolimab by intravenous route every 2 weeks at 0.01 to 10 mg/kg. Three patients, one with hepatocellular carcinoma and two with cutaneous melanoma, achieved partial responses. Notes on the study in general: The study found among the lowest clonal expansion in partial responders at 0.1-3.0 mg/kg. Clonal expansion from baseline to week 6 occurred in both CD4+ and CD8+ T cells.

Sequencing was performed with immunoSEQ multiplex PCR; in TCRdb, only in-frame clones are kept and a portion is missing. The table shows some 54,000 clones, with more than 75% occurring only once. V was pared by 5 bases and J by 4 bases, with 7 bases of the junction left unmatched. The CDR3 is 16 amino acids. From germline, CDR1 is SGHAT and CDR2 FQNNGV. Concerning this clone itself: What it recognizes is unknown.

The gene calls are TRBV11-2 and TRBJ2-3, with 12 nucleotides matching TRBD2. The specimen was CD4+ or CD8+ T cells sorted from blood, collected in a trial of the OX40 agonist ivuxolimab. The receptor was isolated from an adult with an advanced solid tumor such as melanoma, head and neck, liver or kidney cancer. CDR3 in amino acids: CASSLRTSGASDTQYF. CDR3 in DNA: TGTGCCAGCAGCCTCCGGACTAGCGGGGCGTCAGATACGCAGTATTTT.